Below, one T cell receptor beta chain is given with its context. No antigen is known for it. The authors ran a second PCR of about 6 to 11 cycles using a sample-barcoded 5' primer and a J-beta primer mix. Each TCR beta cDNA got a 12-nucleotide random molecular identifier. TCRdb redid the calling of the 5' RACE reads with MiXCR, one entry per CDR3 protein. The sample records 800,000 to 1,000,000 distinct CDR3 sequences, about 48% being singletons. The CDR3 runs to 16 residues. The junction had 8 bases not matched to a gene; V was cut back by 5 bases and J by 2 bases. Germline CDR1 is PRHDT and CDR2 is FYEKMQ (reference sequence). This sample is drawn from a study of blood T cells in healthy people across ages. Findings and caveats of the study: A roughly linear fall in TCR beta diversity per million T cells was seen with increasing age. Possibly confounding the expanded clonotype changes was the fact that donor CMV status was unknown. A strong correlation was found between TCR beta diversity and the percentage of naive T cells.

This clonotype originated in a young man in good health. The chain couples TRBV13 to TRBJ2-1, with 8 bases matching TRBD2. Sequencing input: blood. DNA for the CDR3: TGTGCCAGCAGCCCCTTTAATAGCGGGGCCTACAATGAGCAGTTCTTC. Its protein is CASSPFNSGAYNEQFF.